A selection of T cell receptor beta chains follows, all from one sample in a study of memory CD8 T cells in hepatitis C reinfection. Clones were read by immunoSEQ multiplex PCR, and TCRdb kept only the in-frame ones, dropping some. This repertoire shows 46,000 or so clones, roughly nine tenths found once; its top ten account for under 0.9%. The specimen sequenced was naive CD8+ T cells sorted from blood. Receptor source: a man between 18 and 29 years old with hepatitis C virus infection. CDR3s include the opening cysteine and the closing phenylalanine or tryptophan. Fields, in order: D gene, V gene, clone size, CDR3 length, J gene, CDR3 DNA, CDR3 protein. A D gene is named only where the DNA matches it firmly. A row's size may be missing; if present it is once, few, many or a size class.

D gene: NA
V gene: TRBV2
clone size: NA
CDR3 length: 13
J gene: TRBJ2-7
CDR3 DNA: TGTGCCAGCATCCTCGGACAGACCTACGAGCAGTACTTC
CDR3 protein: CASILGQTYEQYF

D gene: NA
V gene: TRBV9
clone size: NA
CDR3 length: 15
J gene: TRBJ1-2
CDR3 DNA: TGTGCCAGCAGCGTAGCTCCAGGGCCCTCCTATGGCTACACCTTC
CDR3 protein: CASSVAPGPSYGYTF

D gene: TRBD2
V gene: TRBV11-3
clone size: NA
CDR3 length: 16
J gene: TRBJ2-3
CDR3 DNA: TGTGCCAGCAGCTTAGGGGATAGCGGGGGCACAGATACGCAGTATTTT
CDR3 protein: CASSLGDSGGTDTQYF

D gene: TRBD1
V gene: TRBV6-5
clone size: once
CDR3 length: 15
J gene: TRBJ2-3
CDR3 DNA: TGTGCCAGCAGTTACTCGAAGGGGGCGGGAGATACGCAGTATTTT
CDR3 protein: CASSYSKGAGDTQYF

D gene: NA
V gene: TRBV6-5
clone size: NA
CDR3 length: 11
J gene: TRBJ2-1
CDR3 DNA: TGTGCCAGCAACTCAGGACAAAAGCAGTTCTTC
CDR3 protein: CASNSGQKQFF

D gene: NA
V gene: TRBV5-6
clone size: NA
CDR3 length: 16
J gene: TRBJ1-6
CDR3 DNA: TGTGCCAGCAGTTCCGACAGGAACGCCTATAATTCACCCCTCCACTTT
CDR3 protein: CASSSDRNAYNSPLHF

D gene: NA
V gene: TRBV6-1
clone size: NA
CDR3 length: 13
J gene: TRBJ1-2
CDR3 DNA: TGTGCCAGCAGTGACGAGGGAGGCTATGGCTACACCTTC
CDR3 protein: CASSDEGGYGYTF

D gene: NA
V gene: TRBV9
clone size: NA
CDR3 length: 18
J gene: TRBJ2-1
CDR3 DNA: TGTGCCAGCAGCGCCCCACAGAATACAGGATTCGCGTACAATGAGCAGTTCTTC
CDR3 protein: CASSAPQNTGFAYNEQFF

D gene: TRBD2
V gene: TRBV30
clone size: NA
CDR3 length: 15
J gene: TRBJ2-5
CDR3 DNA: TGTGCCTGGAGTGTAGCGAGCGGGGGTGGAGAGACCCAGTACTTC
CDR3 protein: CAWSVASGGGETQYF

D gene: NA
V gene: TRBV5-1
clone size: NA
CDR3 length: 13
J gene: TRBJ1-5
CDR3 DNA: TGCGCCAGCAGCTTGGAGGGGGTTCAGCCCCAGCATTTT
CDR3 protein: CASSLEGVQPQHF

D gene: NA
V gene: TRBV28
clone size: NA
CDR3 length: 17
J gene: TRBJ1-5
CDR3 DNA: TGTGCCGGACACGGGAGTTCGCAAGTAGCATCGGATCAGCCCCAGCATTTT
CDR3 protein: CAGHGSSQVASDQPQHF

D gene: TRBD1
V gene: TRBV4-3
clone size: NA
CDR3 length: 14
J gene: TRBJ2-1
CDR3 DNA: TGCGCCAGCAGCCAAGACGGGAGACAGGGGGAGCAGTTCTTC
CDR3 protein: CASSQDGRQGEQFF

D gene: NA
V gene: TRBV6-6
clone size: NA
CDR3 length: 13
J gene: TRBJ2-7
CDR3 DNA: TGTGCCAGCAGTTACTCCCAGGGCTACGAGCAGTACTTC
CDR3 protein: CASSYSQGYEQYF

D gene: NA
V gene: TRBV5-6
clone size: NA
CDR3 length: 13
J gene: TRBJ2-7
CDR3 DNA: TGTGCCAGCAGCTTCGGCGGAAGCTACGAGCAGTACTTC
CDR3 protein: CASSFGGSYEQYF

D gene: TRBD1
V gene: TRBV2
clone size: NA
CDR3 length: 13
J gene: TRBJ1-1
CDR3 DNA: TGTGCCAGCAGGGACAGGGACAACACTGAAGCTTTCTTT
CDR3 protein: CASRDRDNTEAFF

D gene: TRBD2
V gene: TRBV15
clone size: NA
CDR3 length: 18
J gene: TRBJ2-5
CDR3 DNA: TGTGCCACCAGCACAGCTCTACTAGCGGGACTAGCCCAAGAGACCCAGTACTTC
CDR3 protein: CATSTALLAGLAQETQYF

D gene: NA
V gene: TRBV5-5
clone size: NA
CDR3 length: 13
J gene: TRBJ1-2
CDR3 DNA: TGTGCCAGCAGCTTCACAGGACCTGATGGCTACACCTTC
CDR3 protein: CASSFTGPDGYTF

D gene: NA
V gene: TRBV27
clone size: NA
CDR3 length: 15
J gene: TRBJ2-3
CDR3 DNA: TGTGCCAGCAGTTTATTGGCCATTAGCACAGATACGCAGTATTTT
CDR3 protein: CASSLLAISTDTQYF

D gene: NA
V gene: TRBV6-5
clone size: NA
CDR3 length: 16
J gene: TRBJ2-1
CDR3 DNA: TGTGCCAGCAGTTACTCGATGGTCGGGGGTCGGAATGAGCAGTTCTTC
CDR3 protein: CASSYSMVGGRNEQFF

D gene: TRBD1
V gene: TRBV6-6
clone size: once
CDR3 length: 13
J gene: TRBJ1-2
CDR3 DNA: TGTGCCAGTACGCCAGGGGGCCTCTTTGGCTACACCTTC
CDR3 protein: CASTPGGLFGYTF

D gene: TRBD2
V gene: TRBV7-9
clone size: NA
CDR3 length: 18
J gene: TRBJ2-7
CDR3 DNA: TGTGCCAGCAGCTTAGGAACTTTAGCGGGAGCTCACTCCTACGAGCAGTACTTC
CDR3 protein: CASSLGTLAGAHSYEQYF

D gene: TRBD1
V gene: TRBV10-1
clone size: NA
CDR3 length: 16
J gene: TRBJ1-1
CDR3 DNA: TGCGCCAGCAGTGGGAGAGGGGGCGACATGAACACTGAAGCTTTCTTT
CDR3 protein: CASSGRGGDMNTEAFF

D gene: TRBD1
V gene: TRBV7-9
clone size: NA
CDR3 length: 14
J gene: TRBJ1-4
CDR3 DNA: TGTGCCAGCAGCTCCGGACAGGGGGACGGGAAACTGTTTTTT
CDR3 protein: CASSSGQGDGKLFF

D gene: TRBD1
V gene: TRBV28
clone size: NA
CDR3 length: 15
J gene: TRBJ2-2
CDR3 DNA: TGTGCCAGCAGCGGGGACAGGTCGAACACCGGGGAGCTGTTTTTT
CDR3 protein: CASSGDRSNTGELFF

D gene: TRBD2
V gene: TRBV4-3
clone size: once
CDR3 length: 15
J gene: TRBJ2-5
CDR3 DNA: TGCGCCAGCAGCCAGGTAGCGGGGGCCGAGGAGACCCAGTACTTC
CDR3 protein: CASSQVAGAEETQYF

D gene: TRBD1
V gene: TRBV19
clone size: NA
CDR3 length: 17
J gene: TRBJ1-1
CDR3 DNA: TGTGCCAGTAGTATAGGACAGGGGGCGACGGCCAGCACTGAAGCTTTCTTT
CDR3 protein: CASSIGQGATASTEAFF

D gene: TRBD2
V gene: TRBV15
clone size: NA
CDR3 length: 19
J gene: TRBJ2-3
CDR3 DNA: TGTGCCACCAGCAGACTCCCGCTCGGGTTAGCGGGCCTAGGGGATACGCAGTATTTT
CDR3 protein: CATSRLPLGLAGLGDTQYF

D gene: TRBD2
V gene: TRBV7-8
clone size: NA
CDR3 length: 17
J gene: TRBJ2-5
CDR3 DNA: TGTGCCAGCAGCTTGCCTAGCGGGGGGGCGGACCAAGAGACCCAGTACTTC
CDR3 protein: CASSLPSGGADQETQYF

D gene: NA
V gene: TRBV27
clone size: NA
CDR3 length: 13
J gene: TRBJ2-1
CDR3 DNA: TGTGCCAGCAGTTTGGGCCTTTACAATGAGCAGTTCTTC
CDR3 protein: CASSLGLYNEQFF

D gene: NA
V gene: TRBV21-1
clone size: NA
CDR3 length: 16
J gene: TRBJ1-1
CDR3 DNA: TGTGCCAGCAGCAAAGGTTTTCGGGGATGGAACACTGAAGCTTTCTTT
CDR3 protein: CASSKGFRGWNTEAFF

D gene: TRBD1
V gene: TRBV7-9
clone size: NA
CDR3 length: 15
J gene: TRBJ2-2
CDR3 DNA: TGTGCCAGCAGAGGGACAGGGGATTATGGCGGGGAGCTGTTTTTT
CDR3 protein: CASRGTGDYGGELFF

D gene: TRBD2
V gene: TRBV19
clone size: NA
CDR3 length: 20
J gene: TRBJ2-1
CDR3 DNA: TGTGCCAGTAGTCCTACCGGGACTAGCGGGGGGGCCCCTTCGTACAATGAGCAGTTCTTC
CDR3 protein: CASSPTGTSGGAPSYNEQFF

D gene: NA
V gene: TRBV6-1
clone size: few
CDR3 length: 16
J gene: TRBJ1-2
CDR3 DNA: TGTGCCAGCAGTGAAAGTTCGACAGGCTCTAACTATGGCTACACCTTC
CDR3 protein: CASSESSTGSNYGYTF

D gene: NA
V gene: TRBV7-6
clone size: NA
CDR3 length: 13
J gene: TRBJ2-3
CDR3 DNA: TGTGCCAGCAGCTTACAGAGCACAGATACGCAGTATTTT
CDR3 protein: CASSLQSTDTQYF

D gene: NA
V gene: TRBV28
clone size: once
CDR3 length: 13
J gene: TRBJ2-1
CDR3 DNA: TGTGCCAGCAGTCCACGCGGGCGTCCAGGGCAGTTCTTC
CDR3 protein: CASSPRGRPGQFF

D gene: NA
V gene: TRBV28
clone size: NA
CDR3 length: 13
J gene: TRBJ1-1
CDR3 DNA: TGTGCCAGCAGCCCCAGGGGTATCACTGAAGCTTTCTTT
CDR3 protein: CASSPRGITEAFF

D gene: NA
V gene: TRBV7-3
clone size: NA
CDR3 length: 15
J gene: TRBJ2-5
CDR3 DNA: TGTGCCAGCAGCTTAGCGGGGGTCAGGGGCGAGACCCAGTACTTC
CDR3 protein: CASSLAGVRGETQYF

D gene: TRBD1
V gene: TRBV2
clone size: NA
CDR3 length: 15
J gene: TRBJ1-2
CDR3 DNA: TGTGCCAGCACGGGGACAGGGGGCGGGAGCTATGGCTACACCTTC
CDR3 protein: CASTGTGGGSYGYTF

D gene: TRBD2
V gene: TRBV28
clone size: once
CDR3 length: 21
J gene: TRBJ2-2
CDR3 DNA: TGTGCCAGCAGTTTAGTTAAACTGACTAGCGGGAGGGCCAGAAACACCGGGGAGCTGTTTTTT
CDR3 protein: CASSLVKLTSGRARNTGELFF

D gene: NA
V gene: TRBV19
clone size: NA
CDR3 length: 13
J gene: TRBJ1-6
CDR3 DNA: TGTGCCAGTAACGGACAGTTAAATTCACCCCTCCACTTT
CDR3 protein: CASNGQLNSPLHF

D gene: TRBD2
V gene: TRBV2
clone size: once
CDR3 length: 15
J gene: TRBJ2-5
CDR3 DNA: TGTGCCAGCAGCCCGGGACTAGCGACGGGGGAGACCCAGTACTTC
CDR3 protein: CASSPGLATGETQYF

D gene: NA
V gene: TRBV4-1
clone size: few
CDR3 length: 14
J gene: TRBJ1-4
CDR3 DNA: TGCGCCAGCAGCCAGCGATTCGATAATGAAAAACTGTTTTTT
CDR3 protein: CASSQRFDNEKLFF

D gene: NA
V gene: TRBV27
clone size: NA
CDR3 length: 13
J gene: TRBJ1-5
CDR3 DNA: TGTGCCAGCAGTTGGGGCCCCAATCAGCCCCAGCATTTT
CDR3 protein: CASSWGPNQPQHF

D gene: TRBD2
V gene: TRBV18
clone size: NA
CDR3 length: 19
J gene: TRBJ2-3
CDR3 DNA: TGTGCCAGCTCACCATCTTTAGGGGCTAGCGGCCTTAGCACAGATACGCAGTATTTT
CDR3 protein: CASSPSLGASGLSTDTQYF

D gene: NA
V gene: TRBV27
clone size: NA
CDR3 length: 16
J gene: TRBJ1-5
CDR3 DNA: TGTGCCAGCAGTCCGCCCGGGACGGACTACAATCAGCCCCAGCATTTT
CDR3 protein: CASSPPGTDYNQPQHF

D gene: NA
V gene: TRBV6-1
clone size: NA
CDR3 length: 14
J gene: TRBJ1-2
CDR3 DNA: TGTGCCAGCAGTGAAGCAAGGGGAGGGTATGGCTACACCTTC
CDR3 protein: CASSEARGGYGYTF